This section outlines one T cell receptor beta chain sequence together with its context. Its antigen remains undetermined. No much larger clone is present one base from it, and per-base qualities are unavailable. There are 14 amino acids in the CDR3, from cysteine to phenylalanine inclusive. The DNA shown is the 42-base CDR3, in frame from base 1. Taken from the germline V gene, the CDR1 and CDR2 loops are SGHTS and YDEGEE. The junction carries 11 bases between V and J, which are trimmed by 3 bases and 4 bases respectively. The sample belongs to a study of brain T cells in children with intractable seizures (dated by TCRdb to the early 2020s). A note on the overall study: As a first screen for immune gene transcripts, resected brain tissue from about 58 pediatric epilepsy surgery cases was run on a NanoString immunology panel. Among the roughly twelve selected surgery cases, eight also had pre-surgery blood sequenced, leaving four with brain tissue only. The full study reports these points: Sequencing depth differed between pre- and post-surgery blood, so clones missing from the pre-surgery sample may reflect undersampling. The patients' HCMV serostatus was not known, and viral specificity was inferred solely from CDR3 sequence similarity.

The time point label corresponds to: resected brain tissue, or blood drawn just prior to surgery. The surgery cases showing the highest brain T cell transcript signatures were chosen for TCR beta chain sequencing of brain tissue and, when available, of blood. Before surgery, patients had received at least one anti-epileptic drug. TCR-sequenced patients were children with drug-resistant epilepsy due to tuberous sclerosis complex, focal cortical dysplasia, Rasmussen encephalitis or hemimegalencephaly. Bulk genomic DNA was extracted from unsorted brain tissue and whole blood with the Monarch genomic DNA purification kit. TCR beta chain sequences were generated from genomic DNA using the immunoSEQ assay. The study's own analysis went as follows. Any CDR3 sequence that did not begin with the conserved framework cysteine at position 104 was removed by hand. To get clonality, the normalized Shannon's Diversity Index was subtracted from one, giving values from 0 (maximal diversity) to 1 (oligoclonal). Chi-squared comparison-of-proportions tests assessed whether the same CDR3 differed in frequency between samples, such as brain versus blood. Public clonotypes were identified by searching immuneACCESS, and similarity to known antiviral clonotypes was assessed with the VDJdb browser. In its TCRdb copy, this immuneACCESS table keeps in-frame sequences only and misses some clones. Where compared with another copy, unresolved V genes explain less than half of these, and the others have no known cause. V, J and clone size derive from that table, while D and trimming were established from the DNA sequence. In all, the sample holds 80,000 or so clones, and 85% to 95% of those were seen once. Approximately 1.5% of the sample rests with the top ten.

This specimen consisted of peripheral blood, obtained at surgery. The clonotype was recovered from a boy less than two years old with tuberous sclerosis and intractable seizures. The V and J segments used are TRBV5-8 and TRBJ1-3, with the D segment identity uncertain. The nucleotide sequence is TGTGCCAGCAGCTCCGACGCGCTCGGAAACACCATATATTTT. Its translation reads: CASSSDALGNTIYF.